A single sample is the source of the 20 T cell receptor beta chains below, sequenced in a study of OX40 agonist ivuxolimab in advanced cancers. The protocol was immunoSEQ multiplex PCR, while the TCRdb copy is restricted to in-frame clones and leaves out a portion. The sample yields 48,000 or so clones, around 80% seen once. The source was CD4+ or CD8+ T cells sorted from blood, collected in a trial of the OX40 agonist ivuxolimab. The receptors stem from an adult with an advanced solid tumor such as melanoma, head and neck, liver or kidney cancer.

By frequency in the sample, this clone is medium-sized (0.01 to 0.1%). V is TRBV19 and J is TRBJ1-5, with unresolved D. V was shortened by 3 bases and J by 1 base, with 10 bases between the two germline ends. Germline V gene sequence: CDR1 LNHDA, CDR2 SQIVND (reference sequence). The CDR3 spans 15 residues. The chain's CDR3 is CASSILDVSNQPQHF. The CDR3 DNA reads TGTGCCAGTAGTATTCTTGACGTAAGCAATCAGCCCCAGCATTTT.

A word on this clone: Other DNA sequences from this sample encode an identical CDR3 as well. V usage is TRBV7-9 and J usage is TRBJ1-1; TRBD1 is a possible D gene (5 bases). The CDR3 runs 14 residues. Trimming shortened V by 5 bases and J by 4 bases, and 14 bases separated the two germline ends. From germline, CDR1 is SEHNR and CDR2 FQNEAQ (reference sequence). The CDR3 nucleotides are TGTGCCAGCAGCCTTGGGGGGTTAAGCACTGAAGCTTTCTTT. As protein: CASSLGGLSTEAFF.

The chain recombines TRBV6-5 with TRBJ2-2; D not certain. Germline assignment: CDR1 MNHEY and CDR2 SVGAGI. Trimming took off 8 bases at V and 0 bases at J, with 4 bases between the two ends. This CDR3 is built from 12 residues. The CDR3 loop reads CASYANTGELFF. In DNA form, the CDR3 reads TGTGCCAGCTACGCGAACACCGGGGAGCTGTTTTTT.

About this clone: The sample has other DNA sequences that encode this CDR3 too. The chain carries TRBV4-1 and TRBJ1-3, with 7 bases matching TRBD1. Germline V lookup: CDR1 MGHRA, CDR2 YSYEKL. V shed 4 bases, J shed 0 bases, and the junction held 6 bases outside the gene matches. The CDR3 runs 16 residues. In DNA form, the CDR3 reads TGCGCCAGCAGCCGACCACAGGGGAACTCTGGAAACACCATATATTTT. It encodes CASSRPQGNSGNTIYF.

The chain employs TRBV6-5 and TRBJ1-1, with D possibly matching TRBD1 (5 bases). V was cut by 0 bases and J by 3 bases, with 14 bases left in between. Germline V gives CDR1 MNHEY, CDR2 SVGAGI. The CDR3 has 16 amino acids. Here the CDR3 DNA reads TGTGCCAGCAGTTACTCAGCAGGGCGTGGTGACACTGAAGCTTTCTTT. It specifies CASSYSAGRGDTEAFF.

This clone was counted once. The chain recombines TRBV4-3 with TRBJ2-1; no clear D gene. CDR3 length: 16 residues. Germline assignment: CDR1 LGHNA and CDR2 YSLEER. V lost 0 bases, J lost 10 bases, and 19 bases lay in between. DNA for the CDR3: TGCGCCAGCAGCCAAGAGGTCGCGGTAAATGACTTGGAGCAGTTCTTC. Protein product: CASSQEVAVNDLEQFF.

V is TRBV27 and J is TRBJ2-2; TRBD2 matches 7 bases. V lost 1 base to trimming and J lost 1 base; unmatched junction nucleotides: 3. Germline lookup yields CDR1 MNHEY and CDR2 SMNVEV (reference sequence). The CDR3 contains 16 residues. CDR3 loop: CASSLYGGRNTGELFF. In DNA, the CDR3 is TGTGCCAGCAGTTTATATGGCGGGAGGAACACCGGGGAGCTGTTTTTT.

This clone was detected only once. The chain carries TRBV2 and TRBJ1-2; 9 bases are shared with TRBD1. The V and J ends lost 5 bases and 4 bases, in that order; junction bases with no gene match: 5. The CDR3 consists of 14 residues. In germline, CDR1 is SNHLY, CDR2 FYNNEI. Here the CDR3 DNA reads TGTGCCAGCAGTCCCCAGGGACAGGGCTATGGCTACACCTTC. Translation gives CASSPQGQGYGYTF.

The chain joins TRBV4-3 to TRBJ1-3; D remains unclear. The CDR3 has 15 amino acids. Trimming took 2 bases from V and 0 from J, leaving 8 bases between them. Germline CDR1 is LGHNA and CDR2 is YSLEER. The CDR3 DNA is TGCGCCAGCAGCCAAATCCGATTCTCTGGAAACACCATATATTTT. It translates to CASSQIRFSGNTIYF.

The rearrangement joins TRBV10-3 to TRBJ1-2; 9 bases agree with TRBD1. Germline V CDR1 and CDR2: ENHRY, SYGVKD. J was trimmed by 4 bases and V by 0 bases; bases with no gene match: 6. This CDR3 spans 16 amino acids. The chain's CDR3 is CAISESGDRDGYGYTF. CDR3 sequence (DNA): TGTGCCATCAGTGAGTCCGGGGACAGGGATGGCTATGGCTACACCTTC.

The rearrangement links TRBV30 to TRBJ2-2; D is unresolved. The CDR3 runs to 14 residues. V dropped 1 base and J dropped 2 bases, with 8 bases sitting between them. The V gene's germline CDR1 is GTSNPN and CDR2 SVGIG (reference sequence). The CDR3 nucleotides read TGTGCCTGGAGTGGGCAGGCAAACACCGGGGAGCTGTTTTTT. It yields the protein CAWSGQANTGELFF.

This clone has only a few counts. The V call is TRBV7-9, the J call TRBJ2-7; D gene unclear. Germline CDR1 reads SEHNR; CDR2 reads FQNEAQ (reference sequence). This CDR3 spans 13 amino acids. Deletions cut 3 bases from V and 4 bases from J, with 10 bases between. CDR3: CASSFGWRYEQYF. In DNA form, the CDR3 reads TGTGCCAGCAGCTTCGGTTGGAGATACGAGCAGTACTTC.

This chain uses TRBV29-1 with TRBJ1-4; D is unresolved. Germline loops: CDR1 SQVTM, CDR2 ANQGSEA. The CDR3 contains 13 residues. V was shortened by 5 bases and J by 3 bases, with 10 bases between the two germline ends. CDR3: CSVWAGPNEKLFF. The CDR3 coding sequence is TGCAGCGTTTGGGCAGGACCTAATGAAAAACTGTTTTTT.

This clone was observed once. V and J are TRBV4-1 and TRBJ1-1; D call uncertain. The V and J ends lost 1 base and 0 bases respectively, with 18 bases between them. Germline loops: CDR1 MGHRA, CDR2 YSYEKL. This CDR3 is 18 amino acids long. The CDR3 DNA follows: TGCGCCAGCAGCCAAGCCGCTTTCGGAACTAGTATGAACACTGAAGCTTTCTTT. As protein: CASSQAAFGTSMNTEAFF.

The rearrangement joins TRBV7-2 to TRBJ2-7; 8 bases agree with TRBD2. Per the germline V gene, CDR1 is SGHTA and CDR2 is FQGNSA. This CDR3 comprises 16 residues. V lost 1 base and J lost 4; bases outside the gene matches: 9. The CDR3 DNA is TGTGCCAGCAGCTTAGGGATCGGACTAGCTCAGTACGAGCAGTACTTC. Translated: CASSLGIGLAQYEQYF.

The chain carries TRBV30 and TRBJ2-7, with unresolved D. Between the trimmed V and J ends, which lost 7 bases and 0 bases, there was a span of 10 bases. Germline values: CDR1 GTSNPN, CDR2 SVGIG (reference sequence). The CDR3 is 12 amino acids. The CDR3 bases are TGTGCCTCAGGACGGGTCTCCTACGAGCAGTACTTC. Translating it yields CASGRVSYEQYF.

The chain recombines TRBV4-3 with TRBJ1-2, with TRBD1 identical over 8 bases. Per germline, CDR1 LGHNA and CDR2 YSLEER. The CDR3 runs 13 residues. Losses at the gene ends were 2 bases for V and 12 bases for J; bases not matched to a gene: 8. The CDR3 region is CASSQRDRLNHTF. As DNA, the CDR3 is TGCGCCAGCAGCCAAAGGGACAGGTTAAACCACACCTTC.

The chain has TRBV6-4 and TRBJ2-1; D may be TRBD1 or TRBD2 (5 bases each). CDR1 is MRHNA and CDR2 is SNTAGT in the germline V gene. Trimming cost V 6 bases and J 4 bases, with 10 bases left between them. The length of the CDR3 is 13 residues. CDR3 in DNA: TGTGCCAGCAGCGCCGGGGCATACAATGAGCAGTTCTTC. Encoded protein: CASSAGAYNEQFF.

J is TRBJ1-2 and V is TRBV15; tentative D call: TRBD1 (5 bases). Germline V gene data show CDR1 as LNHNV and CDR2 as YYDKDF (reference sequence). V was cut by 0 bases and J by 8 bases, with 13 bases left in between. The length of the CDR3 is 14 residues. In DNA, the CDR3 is TGTGCCACCAGCAGAGATGCAGGGCGGGAAGGCTACACCTTC. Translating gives CATSRDAGREGYTF. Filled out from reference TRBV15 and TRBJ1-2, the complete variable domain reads DAMVIQNPRYQVTQFGKPVTLSCSQTLNHNVMYWYQQKSSQAPKLLFHYYDKDFNNEADTPDNFQSRRPNTSFCFLDIRSPGLGDTAMYLCATSRDAGREGYTFGSGTRLTVV.

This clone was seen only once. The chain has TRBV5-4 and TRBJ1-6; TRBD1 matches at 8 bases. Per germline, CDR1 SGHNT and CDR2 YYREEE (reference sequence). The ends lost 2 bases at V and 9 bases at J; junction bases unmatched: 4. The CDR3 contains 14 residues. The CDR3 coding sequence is TGTGCCAGCAGCTTTGACAGGGGTGGTTCACCCCTCCACTTT. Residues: CASSFDRGGSPLHF.